Listed below are T cell receptor beta chains from one sample, sequenced in a study of early T cells in non-severe SARS-CoV-2 infection. TCRdb reanalysed the 5' RACE reads using MiXCR and keeps one entry per CDR3 protein. The sample includes about 60,000 distinct CDR3 sequences, about 5.6% of them seen just once. The specimen sequenced was whole blood. The source is an adult who was a healthcare worker with PCR-confirmed SARS-CoV-2 infection or an uninfected control (not recorded which). CDR3s leave out the opening cysteine and the closing phenylalanine or tryptophan. The order of the fields is V gene, D gene, clone size, J gene, CDR3 protein. D genes are given only for firm matches. Clone size is not always given. Where it is, it says once, few, many or a class for expanded clones.

V: TRBV5-5
D: .
size: few
J: TRBJ2-3
CDR3: ASQRATPTDTQY

V: TRBV5-5
D: TRBD1
size: .
J: TRBJ1-6
CDR3: ASSLGQPGQGFSYNSPLH

V: TRBV20-1
D: .
size: many
J: TRBJ1-1
CDR3: SARGGNTEAF

V: TRBV10-2
D: .
size: few
J: TRBJ2-3
CDR3: ASGRRNTDTQY

V: TRBV12-3/TRBV12-4
D: TRBD1
size: many
J: TRBJ1-2
CDR3: ASSLWDRGSKSGYT

V: TRBV12-5
D: .
size: .
J: TRBJ2-1
CDR3: ASGLGQLSYNEQF

V: TRBV20-1
D: .
size: .
J: TRBJ2-3
CDR3: SARERGRPSTDTQY

V: TRBV7-2
D: TRBD2
size: many
J: TRBJ2-7
CDR3: ASSFLAVGLAYEQY

V: TRBV7-9
D: TRBD1
size: once
J: TRBJ1-1
CDR3: ASSFRTGLNTEAF

V: TRBV13
D: TRBD2
size: .
J: TRBJ2-3
CDR3: ASSLSLSSGNPGMSTDTQY

V: TRBV7-6
D: TRBD2
size: .
J: TRBJ2-1
CDR3: ASSLEVAGVREQF

V: TRBV20-1
D: TRBD2
size: .
J: TRBJ2-1
CDR3: SAGPRGGLYEQF

V: TRBV12-3/TRBV12-4
D: .
size: many
J: TRBJ1-6
CDR3: ASRRGRPPLNSPLH

V: TRBV12-3/TRBV12-4
D: TRBD1
size: few
J: TRBJ2-2
CDR3: ASSKTGSGELF

V: TRBV7-2
D: .
size: .
J: TRBJ1-2
CDR3: ASSLGQAQSYGYT

V: TRBV30
D: .
size: .
J: TRBJ1-3
CDR3: AWAIDPTGNTIY

V: TRBV7-9
D: .
size: few
J: TRBJ2-1
CDR3: ASSRTMSYNEQF

V: TRBV7-2
D: TRBD1
size: many
J: TRBJ2-5
CDR3: ASSPGQGQSETQY

V: TRBV9
D: .
size: many
J: TRBJ2-1
CDR3: ASSPRDILYNEQF

V: TRBV5-1
D: .
size: .
J: TRBJ2-2
CDR3: ASSVTGENTGELF